The clone carrying this T cell receptor (beta chain) was recorded once. This entry is derived from a study of blood T cell repertoires in COVID-19. At the level of the study: The samples span acute and convalescent COVID-19 from the United States, Italy and Spain. T cells, B-cell-depleted T cells, or PBMCs supplied cDNA or gDNA.

Authors' analysis steps: Amplification from reference gene primers served as the basis for estimated nucleated cell counts. Some clones are missing from TCRdb's copy, which holds only in-frame ones; the method was immunoSEQ multiplex PCR. V and J calls and clone size follow that table, whereas D and trimming were derived from the DNA. The data contain about 120,000 clones, roughly 80% of them singletons. J gave up 4 bases and V 4 bases, and 6 bases lay outside the gene matches. Germline V lookup: CDR1 LNHNV, CDR2 YYDKDF (reference sequence). CDR3 size: 15 residues. The V gene is TRBV15, the J gene TRBJ2-2; 7 nucleotides line up with TRBD1. The clonotype comes from a man between 25 and 39 years old with acute or convalescent COVID-19. The sample taken for sequencing was peripheral blood. CDR3 protein: CATSTDRVGTGELFF. The DNA for the CDR3 is TGTGCCACCAGCACAGACAGGGTCGGCACCGGGGAGCTGTTTTTT.